The rows below give T cell receptor beta chains drawn from one sample of a study of blood T cell repertoires in COVID-19. Assay: immunoSEQ multiplex PCR; the TCRdb copy retains only in-frame clones and omits some. Of 55,000 to 75,000 clones listed, nearly 90% were seen once; the top ten hold approximately 1.5%. The sample consisted of peripheral blood. These receptors were collected from a man in his 60s with acute or convalescent COVID-19. The CDR3 runs from the conserved cysteine through the conserved F or W. The size field is filled for only some rows; it gives once, few, many or a size class.

j_call clone_size v_call cdr3_aa
TRBJ1-5 once TRBV12-5 CASGGQGRQPQHF
TRBJ1-2 NA TRBV11-2 CASSLSSGGDYTF
TRBJ1-5 NA TRBV6-5 CASKGSGSNQPQHF
TRBJ2-7 NA TRBV4-1 CASSQETIWDSTYEQYF
TRBJ2-1 few TRBV7-6 CASSTLSGVTYNEQFF
TRBJ1-2 NA TRBV12-3/TRBV12-4 CASSLRGNNFRTF
TRBJ1-6 NA TRBV6-4 CAWEGTGGASYNSPLHF
TRBJ2-1 NA TRBV4-1 CASSEGVGLNLYNEQFF
TRBJ2-7 NA TRBV2 CASSDQGRYYEQYF
TRBJ2-7 few TRBV5-1 CASSLGRGLSGQYF
TRBJ2-7 NA TRBV5-8 CASRRQGYEQYF
TRBJ2-1 NA TRBV7-2 CASSFRTGAQFF
TRBJ1-5 NA TRBV5-6 CASSGRQGAPNQPQHF